Below are 31 T cell receptor beta chains sequenced from a single sample in a study of early stage breast cancer tumors. Sequencing was performed with immunoSEQ multiplex PCR; in TCRdb, only in-frame clones are kept and a portion is missing. In the table there are fewer than 25,000 clones, 55% to 80% of which are singletons. Sample: breast tumor tissue. These receptors were collected from a person in their sixties or seventies with breast cancer.

The V and J genes are TRBV4-3 and TRBJ2-5; 11 bases align to TRBD2. The germline V gene encodes CDR1 LGHNA and CDR2 YSLEER. The CDR3 length is 15 residues. V lost 1 base and J lost 2; bases outside the gene matches: 0. Here the CDR3 reads CASSQGLAGQETQYF. The CDR3 nucleotides are TGCGCCAGCAGCCAAGGACTAGCGGGACAAGAGACCCAGTACTTC.

The chain couples TRBV28 to TRBJ1-2, with 9 nucleotides matching TRBD1. The CDR3 extends over 13 amino acids. CDR1 is MDHEN, CDR2 SYDVKM, per germline. Unmatched junction bases numbered 6, after V lost 8 bases and J lost 5 bases. The CDR3 loop reads CASGTGGLYGYTF. The CDR3, as DNA: TGTGCCAGCGGAACAGGGGGCCTTTATGGCTACACCTTC.

The CDR3: CSAIKTGASEQYF. For the CDR3, the DNA is TGCAGCGCGATAAAGACAGGGGCGTCCGAGCAGTACTTC. V and J are TRBV29-1 and TRBJ2-7; TRBD1 agrees at 8 bases. The junction had 11 bases not matched to a gene; V was cut back by 7 bases and J by 6 bases. Germline-derived CDR1 and CDR2 are SQVTM and ANQGSEA. The CDR3 length is 13 residues.

This rearrangement joins TRBV6-1 to TRBJ2-7; D is unresolved. Germline CDR1 is MNHNS and CDR2 is SASEGT. The CDR3 extends over 16 amino acids. Trimming stripped 2 bases from V and 2 bases from J, with 16 bases between. The CDR3 DNA follows: TGTGCCAGCAGTGAATCAGCAATTCGGAGCACCTACGAGCAGTACTTC. Its translation: CASSESAIRSTYEQYF.

This clone occurred once. The chain couples TRBV11-3 to TRBJ1-1; TRBD1 agrees at 8 bases. In germline, CDR1 is SGHNT, CDR2 YENEEA. J gave up 7 bases and V 3 bases, and 4 bases lay outside the gene matches. CDR3 length equals 13 residues. The CDR3 sequence: CASSLGTGGEAFF. The CDR3 DNA follows: TGTGCCAGCAGCTTGGGGACAGGCGGTGAAGCTTTCTTT.

Regarding this clone: Its ends do not fully match the called genes, so a read error is possible. This chain uses TRBV7-3 with TRBJ2-7; no clear D. This CDR3 contains 12 residues. From germline, CDR1 is SGHTA and CDR2 FQGTGA. As DNA, the CDR3 is TGCGCCAGCAGCCAAGAACCCAGCGAGCAGTACTTC. Amino acids: CASSQEPSEQYF.

This clone appeared once. The gene calls are TRBV13 and TRBJ2-5; TRBD2 aligns across 7 bases. The germline V gene has CDR1 PRHDT and CDR2 FYEKMQ (reference sequence). The CDR3 length is 15 residues. J lost 4 bases, V lost 0 bases, and 5 bases had no gene match. CDR3: CASSLGPPGGETQYF. DNA for the CDR3: TGTGCCAGCAGCTTAGGACCGCCGGGGGGAGAGACCCAGTACTTC.

Relative to its sample, this clone is medium-sized. The rearrangement uses TRBV25-1 and TRBJ2-3; 10 bases are a match to TRBD2. There are 16 residues in the CDR3. The germline V gene has CDR1 MGHDK and CDR2 SYGVNS. Losses at the gene ends were 5 bases for V and 2 bases for J; bases not matched to a gene: 7. In nucleotides, the CDR3 is TGTGCCAGCAGTCTAGGACTAGCGGAGATCACAGATACGCAGTATTTT. It yields the protein CASSLGLAEITDTQYF.

The chain uses TRBV19 and TRBJ2-3, with TRBD2 matching over 9 bases. The CDR3 has 15 amino acids. Germline assignment: CDR1 LNHDA and CDR2 SQIVND (reference sequence). V lost 9 bases, J lost 2 bases, and 9 bases stayed unmatched. In DNA, the CDR3 is TGTGCCAGCCCCTCGAGACTAGCGGACACAGATACGCAGTATTTT. This sequence encodes CASPSRLADTDTQYF.

V and J are TRBV9 and TRBJ2-1; the D gene is possibly TRBD2 (6 bases). The V gene's germline CDR1 is SGDLS and CDR2 YYNGEE. V gave up 1 base and J gave up 3 bases, with 11 bases separating them. This CDR3 contains 15 residues. The CDR3 sequence: CASSVNSGNYNEQFF. Written as DNA, the CDR3 is TGTGCCAGCAGCGTAAATAGCGGTAACTACAATGAGCAGTTCTTC.

Only one count was recorded for this clone. This chain uses TRBV27 with TRBJ2-1; TRBD1 matches 7 bases. The CDR3 contains 15 residues. Germline CDR1 and CDR2: MNHEY and SMNVEV (reference sequence). V lost 5 bases, J lost 3 bases, and 7 bases stayed unmatched. The CDR3 loop is CASSHDRVSYNEQFF. The CDR3 DNA reads as TGTGCCAGCAGTCACGACAGGGTAAGCTACAATGAGCAGTTCTTC.

The chain carries TRBV9 and TRBJ1-1; D possibly corresponds to TRBD1 (5 bases). The CDR3 contains 13 residues. Germline-derived CDR1 and CDR2 are SGDLS and YYNGEE. V was pared by 1 base and J by 2 bases, with 6 bases between. CDR3 in DNA: TGTGCCAGCAGCGTACAGGGAAACACTGAAGCTTTCTTT. It codes for CASSVQGNTEAFF.

V is TRBV11-2 and J is TRBJ1-1, with a tentative D call TRBD1 (5 bases). Germline lookup yields CDR1 SGHAT and CDR2 FQNNGV. V lost 5 bases and J 4 bases, leaving 20 bases between the germline ends. This CDR3 has 16 residues. DNA of the CDR3: TGTGCCAGCAGCCCCGCTACGGGGGACGGGGGCACTGAAGCTTTCTTT. Its translation is CASSPATGDGGTEAFF.

J is TRBJ2-7 and V is TRBV27; tentatively, D is TRBD2 (7 bases). The germline V and J ends were trimmed by 5 bases and 5 bases, with 16 bases remaining between them. The CDR3 extends over 14 amino acids. Germline values: CDR1 MNHEY, CDR2 SMNVEV (reference sequence). CDR3 region: CASSLGGRIHEQYF. The CDR3 bases are TGTGCCAGCAGTCTGGGGGGGCGGATCCACGAGCAGTACTTC.

This clone occurred a few times. The chain combines TRBV7-8 with TRBJ1-1; D unresolved. CDR3 length: 12 amino acids. The germline V gene encodes CDR1 SGHVS and CDR2 FQNEAQ. V lost 5 bases and J lost 7, with 11 bases in between. The CDR3 nucleotides read TGTGCCAGCAGCCCTGACACGGTTGAAGCTTTCTTT. This sequence encodes CASSPDTVEAFF.

The chain combines TRBV6-5 with TRBJ1-4, with TRBD1 as a possible D gene (6 bases). The germline V and J ends were trimmed by 5 bases and 5 bases, with 12 bases remaining between them. Germline V CDR1 and CDR2: MNHEY, SVGAGI. The CDR3 sequence is 14 residues long. CDR3 nucleotide sequence: TGTGCCAGCAGTCCCCTAAGGGGGAATGAAAAACTGTTTTTT. Encoded protein: CASSPLRGNEKLFF.

This clone was picked up a small number of times. The V gene is TRBV29-1, the J gene TRBJ2-3, with D uncertain. Per the germline V gene, CDR1 is SQVTM and CDR2 is ANQGSEA. With 4 bases removed from V and 1 base from J, the gap between germline ends came to 6 bases. This CDR3 has 12 amino acids. For the CDR3, the DNA is TGCAGCGTTGTAGCCCGCACAGATACGCAGTATTTT. It yields the protein CSVVARTDTQYF.

This clone has more than one count but fewer than ten. The chain recombines TRBV16 with TRBJ2-7; 7 bases align to TRBD2. This CDR3 spans 14 amino acids. Germline V gene data show CDR1 as KGHSY and CDR2 as FQNENV. Losses at the gene ends were 0 bases for V and 3 bases for J; bases not matched to a gene: 2. The DNA of the CDR3 is TGTGCCAGCAGCCAATCCGGCGGGAGCTACGAGCAGTACTTC. It translates to CASSQSGGSYEQYF.

The genes are TRBV7-3 and TRBJ2-2; a possible D gene is TRBD2 (7 bases). Trimming shortened V by 5 bases and J by 6 bases, and 16 bases separated the two germline ends. Looked up from germline, CDR1 is SGHTA and CDR2 is FQGTGA. This CDR3 is built from 15 residues. The CDR3 protein is CASSPTGGGPGELFF. The CDR3 DNA reads TGTGCCAGCAGCCCAACGGGGGGCGGGCCCGGGGAGCTGTTTTTT.

V gene TRBV10-3 combines with J gene TRBJ2-7; 7 nucleotides agree with TRBD2. The CDR3 is made up of 13 amino acids. CDR1 ENHRY and CDR2 SYGVKD come from the germline V gene. The ends lost 5 bases at V and 2 bases at J; junction bases unmatched: 3. The chain's CDR3 is CAISSGGAYEQYF. The DNA of the CDR3 is TGTGCCATCAGTAGTGGGGGGGCCTACGAGCAGTACTTC.

This clone was observed a single time. This chain uses TRBV19 with TRBJ1-5; 8 bases map to TRBD1. This CDR3 has 16 residues. Germline V gives CDR1 LNHDA, CDR2 SQIVND (reference sequence). The junction had 5 bases not matched to a gene; V was cut back by 4 bases and J by 0 bases. The CDR3 loop reads CASSTGTGSSNQPQHF. CDR3 nucleotide sequence: TGTGCCAGTAGTACCGGGACAGGCTCTAGCAATCAGCCCCAGCATTTT.

This clone was seen only a few times. V gene TRBV6-6 combines with J gene TRBJ1-2, with D unresolved. Looked up from germline, CDR1 is MNHNY and CDR2 is SVGAGI (reference sequence). There are 14 residues in the CDR3. V was cut by 6 bases and J by 8 bases, with 19 bases left in between. CDR3 in DNA: TGTGCCAGCAGCGAAGTGCACTCCCTCGGGGGCTACACCTTC. Its protein is CASSEVHSLGGYTF.

This sequence joins TRBV7-2 and TRBJ2-5; D perhaps matches TRBD2 (6 bases). There are 14 residues in the CDR3. CDR1 is SGHTA and CDR2 is FQGNSA in the germline V gene. V lost 1 base, J lost 7 bases, and 13 bases lay in between. The CDR3 DNA reads as TGTGCCAGCAGCTTAGACCTGGGGGGAGGGACCCAGTACTTC. Translation gives CASSLDLGGGTQYF.

The chain uses TRBV5-4 and TRBJ2-7, with D maybe TRBD2 (6 bases). CDR3 length: 15 amino acids. Germline V gene lookup returns CDR1 SGHNT and CDR2 YYREEE (reference sequence). V was trimmed by 5 bases and J by 3 bases, leaving 18 bases between them. The CDR3 region is CASRDPSGLVYEQYF. The CDR3 DNA follows: TGTGCCAGCAGAGACCCCTCGGGACTTGTCTACGAGCAGTACTTC. Looking up the rest from reference TRBV5-4 and TRBJ2-7 gives the full variable domain: ETGVTQSPTHLIKTRGQQVTLRCSSQSGHNTVSWYQQALGQGPQFIFQYYREEENGRGNFPPRFSGLQFPNYSSELNVNALELDDSALYLCASRDPSGLVYEQYFGPGTRLTVT.

The chain uses TRBV10-3 and TRBJ1-2; D is unresolved. Looked up from germline, CDR1 is ENHRY and CDR2 is SYGVKD. V was shortened by 0 bases and J by 6 bases, with 14 bases between the two germline ends. The CDR3 is 15 amino acids. The CDR3 reads CAISESSGQAHGYTF. CDR3 coding DNA: TGTGCCATCAGTGAGTCGAGTGGGCAGGCCCATGGCTACACCTTC.

This clone is large within its sample. The chain combines TRBV5-1 with TRBJ2-6, with TRBD1 identical over 8 bases. CDR3 length: 16 residues. The V segment lost 3 bases and the J segment 2 bases; nucleotides outside the gene matches: 4. CDR1 and CDR2 from the germline V gene are SGHRS and YFSETQ. CDR3 protein: CASSYRQGTGANVLTF. Written as DNA, the CDR3 is TGCGCCAGCAGCTACAGACAGGGGACTGGGGCCAACGTCCTGACTTTC.

The rearrangement uses TRBV28 and TRBJ1-4; 7 bases are a match to TRBD1. The length of the CDR3 is 15 residues. J was trimmed by 5 bases and V by 4 bases; bases with no gene match: 7. Germline V gene data show CDR1 as MDHEN and CDR2 as SYDVKM. The CDR3 loop reads CASSSSTGRNEKLFF. CDR3 nucleotide sequence: TGTGCCAGCAGTTCCTCGACAGGGAGAAATGAAAAACTGTTTTTT.

The chain carries TRBV7-6 and TRBJ2-1; weak D call: TRBD1 (6 bases). Trimming removed 3 bases at V and 10 bases at J, with 13 bases between. CDR1 is SGHVS, CDR2 FNYEAQ, per germline. CDR3 length equals 13 residues. CDR3: CASSLAGAREQFF. CDR3 DNA sequence: TGTGCCAGCAGCTTGGCAGGGGCGCGGGAGCAGTTCTTC. Full variable domain (outside the CDR3, taken from reference TRBV7-6 and TRBJ2-1): GAGVSQSPRYKVTKRGQDVALRCDPISGHVSLYWYRQALGQGPEFLTYFNYEAQQDKSGLPNDRFSAERPEGSISTLTIQRTEQRDSAMYRCASSLAGAREQFFGPGTRLTVL.

The chain couples TRBV9 to TRBJ2-5, with D possibly TRBD1 on 6 matching bases. Germline CDR1 and CDR2: SGDLS and YYNGEE. The CDR3 is 12 residues long. V gave up 4 bases and J gave up 5 bases, with 9 bases separating them. The DNA of the CDR3 is TGTGCCAGCAGCCGCCAGGGGGAGACCCAGTACTTC. Encoded protein: CASSRQGETQYF.

This clone showed up just once. This chain joins TRBV27 and TRBJ2-1, with D possibly matching TRBD2 (6 bases). The V end lost 4 bases, the J end lost 14 bases, and 15 bases lay between the germline ends. CDR3 length equals 12 residues. The germline V gene encodes CDR1 MNHEY and CDR2 SMNVEV (reference sequence). This CDR3 is CASSSGGRKEFF. In DNA, the CDR3 is TGTGCCAGCAGTTCAGGAGGGCGGAAGGAGTTCTTC.

Worth noting for this clone: The sample has other DNA sequences that encode this CDR3 too. The chain joins TRBV4-1 to TRBJ2-1, with D tentatively TRBD2 (5 bases). The CDR3 has 13 residues. Trimming pared 0 bases from V and 7 bases from J, leaving 7 bases between. Per the germline V gene, CDR1 is MGHRA and CDR2 is YSYEKL. The CDR3, as DNA: TGCGCCAGCAGCCAAGAGGGAGCAAATGAGCAGTTCTTC. Translated, it gives CASSQEGANEQFF.